These T cell receptor beta chains were read from a single sample in a study of shared clonotypes between healthy human individuals. The table came from immunoSEQ multiplex PCR; TCRdb's copy has only in-frame clones and leaves some out. The sample yields about 1.1 million clones, around 78% seen once. Sample: memory CD4+ T cells from PBMCs. Receptor source: a man aged 18 to 30 in good health. Some clones in this sample may be carry-over from other donors' samples. Each CDR3 is given with its conserved first and last residue. The D gene is left open where the match is weak. The listing skips clone size in some rows; elsewhere it reads once, few, many or a size class.

D gene	clone size	V gene	J gene	CDR3 DNA	CDR3 protein
-	-	TRBV4-2	TRBJ2-1	TGTGCCAGCAGCCAACCCCTGACTAGGGGCTCACCAATGGTCTTC	CASSQPLTRGSPMVF
-	-	TRBV7-9	TRBJ1-4	TGTGCCAGCAGCCCCCCAGGGCGGGGGGAAAAACTGTTTTTT	CASSPPGRGEKLFF
TRBD2	-	TRBV9	TRBJ2-3	TGTGCCAGCAGCGTCCGGGAGGGCAGGACAGATACGCAGTATTTT	CASSVREGRTDTQYF
-	-	TRBV18	TRBJ2-3	TGTGCCAGCTCACCACAGGGTGGCACAGATACGCAGTATTTT	CASSPQGGTDTQYF
TRBD2	-	TRBV11-2	TRBJ2-1	TGTGCCAGCAGCTACGGACTAGCGGACTACAATGAGCAGTTCTTC	CASSYGLADYNEQFF
-	-	TRBV9	TRBJ2-3	TGTGCCAGCAGCGGGGTTAGTCCGTTCACAGATACGCAGTATTTT	CASSGVSPFTDTQYF
TRBD1	-	TRBV2	TRBJ2-1	TGTGCCAGCAGTGAAAGGGGGGACAGGTGGGCTCGTCGGTTCTTC	CASSERGDRWARRFF
-	-	TRBV27	TRBJ2-5	TGTGCCAGCAGTTCGACATGGCGTCGGGAGACCCAGTACTTC	CASSSTWRRETQYF
-	-	TRBV6-5	TRBJ1-1	TGTGCCAGCAGTTACTTGGGGGAGAACACTGAAGCTTTCTTT	CASSYLGENTEAFF
TRBD2	-	TRBV11-2	TRBJ2-3	TGTGCCAGCAGCTTAGATCCGGGAGGATATAGCACAGATACGCAGTATTTT	CASSLDPGGYSTDTQYF
TRBD1	-	TRBV28	TRBJ1-4	TGTGCCAGCAGTTCCGGGACAGAGGGTGAAAAACTGTTTTTT	CASSSGTEGEKLFF
-	few	TRBV27	TRBJ1-5	TGTGCCAGCAGTTTATCAGGTCTCAATCAGCCCCAGCATTTT	CASSLSGLNQPQHF
TRBD1	many	TRBV29-1	TRBJ1-4	TGCAGCGCCCGGAGGGGGCAGGACGAAAAACTGTTTTTT	CSARRGQDEKLFF
-	few	TRBV4-2	TRBJ1-2	TGTGCCAGCGCCGGACCCCCGGACTATGGCTACACCTTC	CASAGPPDYGYTF
-	-	TRBV6-6	TRBJ1-2	TGTGCCAGCAGTTTTCCGGGGGACAACGGCTACACCTTC	CASSFPGDNGYTF
-	few	TRBV29-1	TRBJ1-1	TGCAGCGGGGGGGGAGCTGAAGCTTTCTTT	CSGGGAEAFF
TRBD1	-	TRBV19	TRBJ1-3	TGTGCCAGTAGTGCCTACAGGGGGCGACCTGGAAACACCATATATTTT	CASSAYRGRPGNTIYF
TRBD1	-	TRBV28	TRBJ1-2	TGTGCCAGCAGTCCAACCGGACAGGGGCAAGGGTATGGCTACACCTTC	CASSPTGQGQGYGYTF
TRBD2	-	TRBV5-8	TRBJ2-1	TGTGCCAGCACCGAAATAGCGGGCGTATCCTACAATGAGCAGTTCTTC	CASTEIAGVSYNEQFF
-	-	TRBV28	TRBJ2-1	TGTGCCAGCACCCCCGGTGGTGTTAGAACGGCCCGTGAGCAGTTCTTC	CASTPGGVRTAREQFF
-	-	TRBV7-3	TRBJ1-1	TGTGCCAGCACTGCACAGGGAGGAACTGAAGCTTTCTTT	CASTAQGGTEAFF
TRBD2	-	TRBV7-2	TRBJ2-5	TGTGCCAGCAGCTTAAGTGGGGGGGAAGGGACCCAGTACTTC	CASSLSGGEGTQYF
-	-	TRBV18	TRBJ1-4	TGTGCCAGCTCACCAGGACGTCTAGCTAATGAAAAACTGTTTTTT	CASSPGRLANEKLFF
-	-	TRBV6-1	TRBJ1-4	TGTGCCAGCGAGGGAAATGCCAATGAAAAACTGTTTTTT	CASEGNANEKLFF
-	-	TRBV10-3	TRBJ1-4	TGTGCCATCTCGGATACTAATGAAAAACTGTTTTTT	CAISDTNEKLFF
-	-	TRBV5-1	TRBJ2-6	TGCGCCAGCGAAGAATTGGGTAACTCTGGGGCCAACGTCCTGACTTTC	CASEELGNSGANVLTF
-	once	TRBV7-3	TRBJ1-1	TGTGCCAGCAGCCCGCAAGGGGGGGAAGCTTTCTTT	CASSPQGGEAFF
-	-	TRBV7-6	TRBJ2-1	TGTGCCAGCAGCTTAGTGGCAGGGATTGGAAATGAGCAGTTCTTC	CASSLVAGIGNEQFF
-	-	TRBV12-2	TRBJ2-7	TGTGCAAGTCGCTTAGCGGAGGACGAGCAGTACTTC	CASRLAEDEQYF
-	once	TRBV5-1	TRBJ2-7	TGCGCCAGCAGCTTGGGAGGACTCACCTACGAGCAGTACTTC	CASSLGGLTYEQYF
-	-	TRBV28	TRBJ2-1	TGTGCCAGCAGTTTCTTCCGGGACGGATCCTACAATGAGCAGTTCTTC	CASSFFRDGSYNEQFF
-	-	TRBV15	TRBJ2-1	TGTGCCACCAGCAGGGACAAGATGTCCTACAATGAGCAGTTCTTC	CATSRDKMSYNEQFF
-	few	TRBV6-1	TRBJ1-3	TGTGCCAGCAGTGATCCGGGAATTAATTTT	CASSDPGINF
-	-	TRBV6-6	TRBJ1-2	TGTGCCAGCAGTCCCGGGACAAGACGTAACTATGGCTACACCTTC	CASSPGTRRNYGYTF
TRBD1	-	TRBV18	TRBJ1-3	TGTGCCAGCTCACTTGGACAGGGGACCTCTGGAAACACCATATATTTT	CASSLGQGTSGNTIYF
TRBD2	-	TRBV5-4	TRBJ2-1	TGTGCCAGCAGCTTTGCTAGCGGGAGGTCCTACAATGAGCAGTTCTTC	CASSFASGRSYNEQFF